These 13 T cell receptor beta chains originate from one sample sequenced in a study of OX40 agonist ivuxolimab in advanced cancers. The protocol was immunoSEQ multiplex PCR, while the TCRdb copy is restricted to in-frame clones and leaves out a portion. The sample includes 70,000 or so clones, just under 85% of them seen just once. The sample here was CD4+ or CD8+ T cells sorted from blood, taken in a trial of the OX40 agonist ivuxolimab. The source is an adult with an advanced solid tumor such as melanoma, head and neck, liver or kidney cancer.

J is TRBJ2-7 and V is TRBV15; 9 bases match TRBD2. This CDR3 region has 18 residues. The V gene's germline CDR1 is LNHNV and CDR2 YYDKDF (reference sequence). Trimming at V came to 0 bases and at J to 5 bases, leaving 14 bases not matched to a gene. The CDR3 spells CATSRDHLAGLAFDEQYF. CDR3 coding DNA: TGTGCCACCAGCAGAGATCATTTGGCGGGACTAGCCTTTGACGAGCAGTACTTC.

This clone was picked up one time. The chain couples TRBV28 to TRBJ2-7; weak D call: TRBD2 (5 bases). The CDR3 has 17 residues. The V gene lost 2 bases and the J gene lost 4 bases, with 21 bases spanning the gap. CDR1 and CDR2 (germline): MDHEN, SYDVKM. The CDR3 reads CASSLGLSGASGYEQYF. In DNA form, the CDR3 reads TGTGCCAGCAGTTTAGGGTTATCAGGCGCCTCGGGATACGAGCAGTACTTC.

The genes are TRBV4-3 and TRBJ2-5; the D gene is possibly TRBD1 (6 bases). The DNA end is more similar to TRBJ2-7, so the J call may be wrong. Germline V CDR1 and CDR2: LGHNA, YSLEER. CDR3 size: 16 residues. CDR3 sequence reads: CASSRTLDRLAYEQYF. CDR3 DNA: TGCGCCAGCAGCCGAACCCTTGACAGGCTCGCCTACGAGCAGTACTTC.

This chain's CDR3 is CASSGTSGSAYEQYF. DNA for the CDR3: TGTGCCAGCAGTGGGACTAGCGGGAGTGCTTACGAGCAGTACTTC. This chain uses TRBV6-6 with TRBJ2-7, with TRBD2 identical over 14 bases. Germline V gives CDR1 MNHNY, CDR2 SVGAGI (reference sequence). V was pared by 5 bases and J by 4 bases, with 4 bases of the junction left unmatched. The CDR3 spans 15 residues.

The CDR3 is CASSHEGNTEAFF. CDR3 in DNA: TGTGCCAGCAGCCACGAAGGGAACACTGAAGCTTTCTTT. The chain links TRBV7-9 to TRBJ1-1; no definite D call. The CDR3 loop spans 13 amino acids. V lost 5 bases and J 1 base, leaving 8 bases between the germline ends. The germline gives CDR1 SEHNR, CDR2 FQNEAQ (reference sequence).

This chain uses TRBV4-1 with TRBJ2-3, with D possibly TRBD2 on 6 matching bases. This CDR3 contains 16 residues. Per the germline V gene, CDR1 is MGHRA and CDR2 is YSYEKL. V lost 4 bases and J 2 bases, leaving 16 bases between the germline ends. The CDR3 nucleotides read TGCGCCAGCAGCCCTCACCGGGACTCTTACACAGATACGCAGTATTTT. Protein product: CASSPHRDSYTDTQYF.

V is TRBV11-2 and J is TRBJ2-1; 7 nucleotides align to TRBD2. V dropped 2 bases and J dropped 0; count of bases not matched to a gene: 4. CDR1 and CDR2 (germline): SGHAT, FQNNGV. This CDR3 is built from 16 residues. CDR3 sequence reads: CASSLYGGSSYNEQFF. In nucleotides, the CDR3 is TGTGCCAGCAGCTTATACGGGGGGAGCTCCTACAATGAGCAGTTCTTC.

The gene calls are TRBV15 and TRBJ2-5, with TRBD2 identical over 9 bases. Trimming took 5 bases from V and 5 from J; bases not matched to a gene: 6. CDR1 and CDR2 from the germline V gene are LNHNV and YYDKDF (reference sequence). This CDR3 has 14 amino acids. CDR3 bases: TGTGCCACCAGCGGGCGGGGGGGCATGGAGACCCAGTACTTC. Its protein is CATSGRGGMETQYF.

This clone was recorded once. This chain links TRBV11-3 with TRBJ2-2; no firm D call. The germline gives CDR1 SGHNT, CDR2 YENEEA. Trimming shortened V by 1 base and J by 2 bases, and 5 bases separated the two germline ends. The CDR3 is made up of 14 amino acids. CDR3 region: CASSLGANTGELFF. DNA for the CDR3: TGTGCCAGCAGCTTAGGGGCTAACACCGGGGAGCTGTTTTTT.

The chain is built from TRBV11-2 and TRBJ1-1; D remains unclear. Germline lookup yields CDR1 SGHAT and CDR2 FQNNGV. CDR3 length: 16 residues. The germline V and J ends were trimmed by 2 bases and 1 base, with 14 bases remaining between them. The CDR3 nucleotides read TGTGCCAGCAGCTTATGGCCCAGGAGAAAGAACACTGAAGCTTTCTTT. This sequence encodes CASSLWPRRKNTEAFF.

The chain combines TRBV6-4 with TRBJ1-2; D might be TRBD1 (6 bases). Per the germline V gene, CDR1 is MRHNA and CDR2 is SNTAGT. With 6 bases removed from V and 7 bases from J, the gap between germline ends came to 15 bases. This CDR3 has 13 amino acids. CDR3 sequence (DNA): TGTGCCAGCAGCCCCGGGACAAATCGTGGCTACACCTTC. Protein product: CASSPGTNRGYTF.

This chain links TRBV7-8 with TRBJ2-1, with 11 bases lining up with TRBD2. Germline CDR1 and CDR2: SGHVS and FQNEAQ. Trimming cost V 0 bases and J 8 bases; bases outside gene matches: 9. The CDR3 loop spans 17 amino acids. CDR3 bases: TGTGCCAGCAGCTTAGCAACCTTGACTAGCGGGAATCATGAGCAGTTCTTC. Translated: CASSLATLTSGNHEQFF.

The chain joins TRBV19 to TRBJ2-7; 7 bases map to TRBD1. Per the germline V gene, CDR1 is LNHDA and CDR2 is SQIVND (reference sequence). The CDR3 runs 15 residues. Trimming cost V 5 bases and J 1 base; bases outside gene matches: 8. The CDR3 DNA is TGTGCCAGTAGTCCTAGGGGGCGCGTTTCCTACGAGCAGTACTTC. Translation gives CASSPRGRVSYEQYF.